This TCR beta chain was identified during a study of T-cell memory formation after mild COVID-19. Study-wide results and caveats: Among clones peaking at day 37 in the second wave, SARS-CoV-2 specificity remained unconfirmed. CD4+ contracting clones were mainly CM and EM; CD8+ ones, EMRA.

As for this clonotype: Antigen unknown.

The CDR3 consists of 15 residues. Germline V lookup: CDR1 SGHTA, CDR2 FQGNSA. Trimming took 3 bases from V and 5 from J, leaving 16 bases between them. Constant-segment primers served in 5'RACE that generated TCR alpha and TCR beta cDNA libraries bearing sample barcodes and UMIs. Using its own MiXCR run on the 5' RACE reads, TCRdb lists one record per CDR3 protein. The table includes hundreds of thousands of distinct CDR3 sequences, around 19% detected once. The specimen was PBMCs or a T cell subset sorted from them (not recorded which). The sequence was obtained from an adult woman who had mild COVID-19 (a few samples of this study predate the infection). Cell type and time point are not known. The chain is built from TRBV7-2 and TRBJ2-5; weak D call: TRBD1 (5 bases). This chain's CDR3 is CASSFMGRVAETQYF. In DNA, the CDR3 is TGTGCCAGCAGCTTCATGGGCAGGGTGGCGGAGACCCAGTACTTC.